This is a list of T cell receptor beta chains from one sample in a study of T cells after yellow fever vaccination. TCRdb fed the 5' RACE reads into MiXCR, producing one record per CDR3 protein. The data hold roughly 330,000 distinct CDR3 sequences, with approximately 4.2% observed a single time. Source: PBMCs, taken 5 days after the yellow fever booster vaccination. The receptors were gathered from a young man who received the YFV17D yellow fever vaccine. Both conserved end residues are trimmed from each CDR3. The D gene is left open where the match is weak. Clone size, where shown, is once, few, many, or a class for clones that have expanded.

j_gene: TRBJ2-1; d_gene: TRBD1; abundance: few; v_gene: TRBV29-1; CDR3aa: SVGTGTGGNEQF
j_gene: TRBJ2-3; d_gene: TRBD2; abundance: many; v_gene: TRBV6-2/TRBV6-3; CDR3aa: ASRTSGVPTDTQY
j_gene: TRBJ2-3; d_gene: NA; abundance: NA; v_gene: TRBV6-5; CDR3aa: ASSSPPGGQFSDTQY
j_gene: TRBJ2-3; d_gene: TRBD2; abundance: many; v_gene: TRBV6-5; CDR3aa: ASGTSGLPTDTQY
j_gene: TRBJ1-1; d_gene: NA; abundance: NA; v_gene: TRBV7-9; CDR3aa: ASSLRVPTEAF
j_gene: TRBJ2-1; d_gene: NA; abundance: many; v_gene: TRBV7-3; CDR3aa: ASSPNPGLHYNEQF
j_gene: TRBJ2-2; d_gene: NA; abundance: few; v_gene: TRBV24-1; CDR3aa: ATSQGSIRGELF
j_gene: TRBJ2-5; d_gene: TRBD2; abundance: NA; v_gene: TRBV2; CDR3aa: ASSEAGEGWQTQY
j_gene: TRBJ1-4; d_gene: NA; abundance: few; v_gene: TRBV14; CDR3aa: ASSQIWGEKLF
j_gene: TRBJ2-7; d_gene: NA; abundance: NA; v_gene: TRBV2; CDR3aa: ASSPAWTRNEQY
j_gene: TRBJ2-6; d_gene: TRBD1; abundance: NA; v_gene: TRBV4-3; CDR3aa: ASSQDVHRGFSGANVLT
j_gene: TRBJ2-3; d_gene: NA; abundance: many; v_gene: TRBV19; CDR3aa: ASSPQGNTDTQY
j_gene: TRBJ2-3; d_gene: TRBD2; abundance: NA; v_gene: TRBV10-3; CDR3aa: AIMRGLAGDTQY
j_gene: TRBJ2-1; d_gene: TRBD2; abundance: NA; v_gene: TRBV2; CDR3aa: ASLSGSGYNEQF
j_gene: TRBJ1-1; d_gene: NA; abundance: NA; v_gene: TRBV4-3; CDR3aa: ASSQALGRRPEAF
j_gene: TRBJ1-2; d_gene: TRBD1; abundance: few; v_gene: TRBV6-5; CDR3aa: ARGQGARGYT
j_gene: TRBJ2-3; d_gene: NA; abundance: many; v_gene: TRBV20-1; CDR3aa: SARELGGGPRDTQY
j_gene: TRBJ2-2; d_gene: NA; abundance: NA; v_gene: TRBV30; CDR3aa: AWSVDGTGELF
j_gene: TRBJ2-4; d_gene: NA; abundance: NA; v_gene: TRBV6-2/TRBV6-3; CDR3aa: ASSYSIGGGNIQY
j_gene: TRBJ1-1; d_gene: TRBD1; abundance: many; v_gene: TRBV7-2; CDR3aa: ASTMRTGNTEAF
j_gene: TRBJ1-6; d_gene: TRBD1; abundance: NA; v_gene: TRBV9; CDR3aa: ASSAGGGQGNSPLH
j_gene: TRBJ2-7; d_gene: NA; abundance: few; v_gene: TRBV7-9; CDR3aa: ASSSLGVGEQY
j_gene: TRBJ1-2; d_gene: NA; abundance: few; v_gene: TRBV27; CDR3aa: ASSSRGDGYT
j_gene: TRBJ2-7; d_gene: NA; abundance: many; v_gene: TRBV7-2; CDR3aa: ASRTTPLYEQY
j_gene: TRBJ2-7; d_gene: TRBD1; abundance: few; v_gene: TRBV5-1; CDR3aa: ASSLTGIDEQY
j_gene: TRBJ2-1; d_gene: NA; abundance: few; v_gene: TRBV24-1; CDR3aa: ATRPGTEYNEQF
j_gene: TRBJ1-2; d_gene: NA; abundance: many; v_gene: TRBV12-3/TRBV12-4; CDR3aa: ASSLGASYGYT
j_gene: TRBJ2-5; d_gene: NA; abundance: many; v_gene: TRBV4-3; CDR3aa: ASSQETGSTQETQY
j_gene: TRBJ1-1; d_gene: TRBD1; abundance: NA; v_gene: TRBV4-2; CDR3aa: ASSQGQANTEAF
j_gene: TRBJ1-1; d_gene: NA; abundance: few; v_gene: TRBV6-5; CDR3aa: ASSLTNREPEAF
j_gene: TRBJ1-1; d_gene: NA; abundance: NA; v_gene: TRBV5-1; CDR3aa: ASSAGGANTEAF
j_gene: TRBJ2-1; d_gene: NA; abundance: few; v_gene: TRBV4-2; CDR3aa: ASSQERQYNEQF
j_gene: TRBJ1-2; d_gene: TRBD1; abundance: few; v_gene: TRBV4-1; CDR3aa: ASSQGYGTGSRYGYT
j_gene: TRBJ2-4; d_gene: NA; abundance: many; v_gene: TRBV6-2/TRBV6-3; CDR3aa: ASSYEDIQY
j_gene: TRBJ2-3; d_gene: TRBD1; abundance: few; v_gene: TRBV4-3; CDR3aa: ASSQDLSGQASTDTQY
j_gene: TRBJ1-1; d_gene: NA; abundance: few; v_gene: TRBV5-4; CDR3aa: ASSSGEPGRAF
j_gene: TRBJ1-3; d_gene: TRBD1; abundance: few; v_gene: TRBV6-1; CDR3aa: ASSETGVEDTIY
j_gene: TRBJ2-3; d_gene: TRBD2; abundance: many; v_gene: TRBV5-6; CDR3aa: ASSPSGGRDTDTQY
j_gene: TRBJ2-3; d_gene: TRBD1; abundance: few; v_gene: TRBV5-6; CDR3aa: ASSTGTGEDTQY
j_gene: TRBJ2-5; d_gene: NA; abundance: many; v_gene: TRBV27; CDR3aa: ASSFGQGQQETQY
j_gene: TRBJ1-5; d_gene: TRBD1; abundance: few; v_gene: TRBV12-3/TRBV12-4; CDR3aa: ASSFGTGSSQPQH
j_gene: TRBJ1-2; d_gene: NA; abundance: few; v_gene: TRBV19; CDR3aa: ASSMVSSYGYT
j_gene: TRBJ2-1; d_gene: NA; abundance: few; v_gene: TRBV7-9; CDR3aa: ASSLDPVYNEQF
j_gene: TRBJ1-2; d_gene: NA; abundance: NA; v_gene: TRBV27; CDR3aa: ASISVTGGELGYT
j_gene: TRBJ1-3; d_gene: NA; abundance: NA; v_gene: TRBV19; CDR3aa: ASSITGTIRPKGNTIY